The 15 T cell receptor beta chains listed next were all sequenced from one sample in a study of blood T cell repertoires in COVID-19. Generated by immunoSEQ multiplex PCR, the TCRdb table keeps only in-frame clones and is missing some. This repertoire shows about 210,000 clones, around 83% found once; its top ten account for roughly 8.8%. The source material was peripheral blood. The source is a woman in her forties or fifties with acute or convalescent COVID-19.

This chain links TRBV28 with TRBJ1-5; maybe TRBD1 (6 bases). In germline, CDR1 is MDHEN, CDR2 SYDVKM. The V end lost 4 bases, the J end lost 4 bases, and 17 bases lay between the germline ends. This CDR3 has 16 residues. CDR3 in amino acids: CASSSARGSRNQPQHF. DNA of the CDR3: TGTGCCAGCAGTTCCGCGAGGGGGAGTCGGAATCAGCCCCAGCATTTT.

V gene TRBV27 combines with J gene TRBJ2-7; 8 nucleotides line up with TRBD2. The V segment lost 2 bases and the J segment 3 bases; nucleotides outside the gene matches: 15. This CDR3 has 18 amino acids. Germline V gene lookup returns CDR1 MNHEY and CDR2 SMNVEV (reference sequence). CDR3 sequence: CASSLLGAPPGGGYEQYF. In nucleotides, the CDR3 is TGTGCCAGCAGTTTACTGGGGGCACCTCCGGGAGGGGGCTACGAGCAGTACTTC.

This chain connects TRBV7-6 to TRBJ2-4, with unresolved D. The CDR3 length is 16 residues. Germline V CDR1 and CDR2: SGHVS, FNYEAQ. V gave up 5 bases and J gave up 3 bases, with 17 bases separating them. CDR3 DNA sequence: TGTGCCAGCAGCCCGTTTCGGGTGTTGGACAAAAACATTCAGTACTTC. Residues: CASSPFRVLDKNIQYF.

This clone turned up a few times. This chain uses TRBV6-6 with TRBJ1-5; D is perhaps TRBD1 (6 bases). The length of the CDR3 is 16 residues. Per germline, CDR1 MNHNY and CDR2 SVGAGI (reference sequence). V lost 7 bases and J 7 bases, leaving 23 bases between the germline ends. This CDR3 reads CASTSSWGQREQPQHF. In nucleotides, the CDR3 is TGTGCCAGCACCTCCTCGTGGGGGCAGCGGGAACAGCCCCAGCATTTT.

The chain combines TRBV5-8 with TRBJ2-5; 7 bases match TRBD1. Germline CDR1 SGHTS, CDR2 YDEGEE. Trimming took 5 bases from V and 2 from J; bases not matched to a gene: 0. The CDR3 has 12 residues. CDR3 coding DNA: TGTGCCAGCAGGACAGGGCAAGAGACCCAGTACTTC. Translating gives CASRTGQETQYF. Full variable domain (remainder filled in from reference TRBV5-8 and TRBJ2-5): EAGVTQSPTHLIKTRGQQATLRCSPISGHTSVYWYQQALGLGLQFLLWYDEGEERNRGNFPPRFSGRQFPNYSSELNVNALELEDSALYLCASRTGQETQYFGPGTRLLVL.

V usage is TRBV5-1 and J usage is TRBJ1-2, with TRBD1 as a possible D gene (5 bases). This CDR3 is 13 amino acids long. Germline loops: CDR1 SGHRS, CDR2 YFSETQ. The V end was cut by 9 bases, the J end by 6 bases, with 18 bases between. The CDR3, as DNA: TGCGCCACCAACAAAGGGGATGCTGATGGCTACACCTTC. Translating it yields CATNKGDADGYTF.

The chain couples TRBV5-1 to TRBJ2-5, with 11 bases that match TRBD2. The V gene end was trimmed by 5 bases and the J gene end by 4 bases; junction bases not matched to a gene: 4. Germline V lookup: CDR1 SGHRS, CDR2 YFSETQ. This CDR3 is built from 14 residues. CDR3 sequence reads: CASSSTSGRETQYF. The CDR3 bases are TGCGCCAGCAGTTCAACTAGCGGGAGAGAGACCCAGTACTTC. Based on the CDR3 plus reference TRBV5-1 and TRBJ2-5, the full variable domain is KAGVTQTPRYLIKTRGQQVTLSCSPISGHRSVSWYQQTPGQGLQFLFEYFSETQRNKGNFPGRFSGRQFSNSRSEMNVSTLELGDSALYLCASSSTSGRETQYFGPGTRLLVL.

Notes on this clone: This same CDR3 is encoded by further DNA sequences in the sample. The CDR3 coding sequence is TGTGCCAGCAGCCAAGGGACAGGGTATGGCTACACCTTC. It codes for CASSQGTGYGYTF. The rearrangement links TRBV3-1 (or the pseudogene TRBV3-2) to TRBJ1-2; 8 bases are shared with TRBD1. The germline V gene encodes CDR1 LGHDT and CDR2 YNNKEL (reference sequence). Unmatched junction bases numbered 0, after V lost 1 base and J lost 5 bases. The CDR3 covers 13 residues.

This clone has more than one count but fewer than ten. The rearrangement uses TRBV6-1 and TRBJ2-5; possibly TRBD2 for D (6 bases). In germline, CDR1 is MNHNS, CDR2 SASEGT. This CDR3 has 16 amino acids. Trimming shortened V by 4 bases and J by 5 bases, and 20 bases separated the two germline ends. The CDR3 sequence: CASSGSRPGAGETQYF. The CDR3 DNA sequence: TGTGCCAGCAGTGGATCCCGACCTGGGGCGGGGGAGACCCAGTACTTC.

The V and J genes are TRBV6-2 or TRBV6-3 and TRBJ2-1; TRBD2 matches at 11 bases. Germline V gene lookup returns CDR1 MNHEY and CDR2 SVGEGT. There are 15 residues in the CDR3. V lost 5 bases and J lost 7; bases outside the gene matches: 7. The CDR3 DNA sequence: TGTGCCAGCAGTCGTAGCGGGAGGGCCTCGAATGAGCAGTTCTTC. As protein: CASSRSGRASNEQFF.

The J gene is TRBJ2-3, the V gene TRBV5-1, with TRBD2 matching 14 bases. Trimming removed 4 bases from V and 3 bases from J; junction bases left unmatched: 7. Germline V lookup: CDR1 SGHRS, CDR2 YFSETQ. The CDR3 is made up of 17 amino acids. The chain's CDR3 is CASSLGTSGSGTDTQYF. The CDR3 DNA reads TGCGCCAGCAGCCTCGGGACTAGCGGGAGTGGTACAGATACGCAGTATTTT.

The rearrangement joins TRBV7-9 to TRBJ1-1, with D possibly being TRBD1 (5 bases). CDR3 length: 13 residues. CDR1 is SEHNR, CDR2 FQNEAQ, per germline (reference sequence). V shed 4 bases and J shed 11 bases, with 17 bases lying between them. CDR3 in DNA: TGTGCCAGCAGCTCGGAGGGGCCCAAGGGGGCTTTCTTT. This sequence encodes CASSSEGPKGAFF.

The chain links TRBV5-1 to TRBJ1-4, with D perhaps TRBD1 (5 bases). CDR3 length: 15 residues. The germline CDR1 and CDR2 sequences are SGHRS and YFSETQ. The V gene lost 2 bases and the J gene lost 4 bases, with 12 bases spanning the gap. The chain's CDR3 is CASSFDAGINEKLFF. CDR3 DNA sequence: TGCGCCAGCAGCTTCGATGCAGGGATTAATGAAAAACTGTTTTTT.

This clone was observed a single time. The CDR3 DNA sequence: TGTGCCAGCAGCCAATCCCGGGACAGGGCTGACACTGAAGCTTTCTTT. It specifies CASSQSRDRADTEAFF. V usage is TRBV4-2 and J usage is TRBJ1-1, with 9 bases identical to TRBD1. Trimming took 2 bases from V and 3 from J; bases not matched to a gene: 7. The CDR3 is made up of 16 amino acids. Per the germline V gene, CDR1 is LGHNA and CDR2 is YNFKEQ.

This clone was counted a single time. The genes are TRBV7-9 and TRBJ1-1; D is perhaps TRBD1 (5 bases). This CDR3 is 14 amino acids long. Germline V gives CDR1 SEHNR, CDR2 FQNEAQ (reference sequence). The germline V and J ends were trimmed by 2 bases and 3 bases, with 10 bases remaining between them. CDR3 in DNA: TGTGCCAGCAGCTTACAGGGCTTTGACACTGAAGCTTTCTTT. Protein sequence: CASSLQGFDTEAFF.